This T cell receptor (beta chain) was identified in a study of blood T cell repertoires in COVID-19. Across the whole study: Sites in the United States, Italy and Spain provided acute and convalescent COVID-19 samples. In each case, the material was cDNA or gDNA derived from T cells, B-cell-depleted T cells, or PBMCs.

Original processing notes: Amplification from reference gene primers served as the basis for estimated nucleated cell counts. Generated by immunoSEQ multiplex PCR, the TCRdb table keeps only in-frame clones and is missing some. The V and J calls and clone size come from that table; D and trimming were worked out from the DNA. This sample yields more than 200,000 clones, of which around 83% are seen a single time; 1.4% belongs to the top ten. Trimming removed 5 bases from V and 0 bases from J; junction bases left unmatched: 3. This CDR3 contains 15 residues. Looked up from germline, CDR1 is MNHEY and CDR2 is SMNVEV (reference sequence).

The TCR was taken from a woman aged 40 to 50 who had recovered from COVID-19. The chain has TRBV27 and TRBJ2-2; 7 nucleotides agree with TRBD1. Sequenced: peripheral blood. CDR3 in amino acids: CASSPGQTNTGELFF. The CDR3 DNA is TGTGCCAGCAGTCCGGGACAGACGAACACCGGGGAGCTGTTTTTT.